The TCR beta chain under discussion was sequenced for a study of control samples from healthy donors and cancer patients. Method: immunoSEQ multiplex PCR; TCRdb's copy keeps in-frame clones and lacks some. The table records roughly 60,000 clones, 94% of them present only once. Trimming removed 3 bases from V and 10 bases from J; junction bases left unmatched: 13. In germline, CDR1 is SGDLS, CDR2 YYNGEE. The length of the CDR3 is 16 residues. This sequence joins TRBV9 and TRBJ2-1, with 10 bases matching TRBD2. Specimen: blood. This clonotype was sampled from a man younger than 45 in good health. The CDR3 sequence is CASSAGLAGANREQFF. CDR3 DNA sequence: TGTGCCAGCAGCGCGGGTCTAGCGGGGGCAAACAGGGAGCAGTTCTTC.